The clone carrying this T cell receptor beta chain occurred a few times. Time point defined: persistent/refractory GD, antithyroid drugs over 5 years with positive TRAb. Following extraction of RNA from PBMCs, that RNA was used to make the TCR library. Clinicians diagnosed Graves' disease using American Thyroid Association guidelines. This specimen belongs to a study of regulatory T cells in long-lasting Graves disease. With iRepertoire HTBI primers and Arm-PCR of CDR3 regions, TCR beta libraries were built. TCRdb redid the calling of the multiplex PCR reads with MiXCR, one entry per CDR3 protein. The sample carries about 660,000 distinct CDR3 sequences, about 30% recorded once. There are 18 residues in the CDR3. Germline CDR1 and CDR2: SQVTM and ANQGSEA.

This receptor was taken from a female donor with Graves disease. The sample was peripheral blood mononuclear cells (PBMCs), taken when the disease was refractory, from a patient treated with antithyroid drugs. The chain links TRBV29-1 to TRBJ1-1; the match to TRBD1 covers 8 bases. The DNA of the CDR3 is TGCAGTGTGACAGGGGTGGCTTGGGGGGACCTTATGAACACTGAAGCTTTCTTT. Translating it yields CSVTGVAWGDLMNTEAFF.